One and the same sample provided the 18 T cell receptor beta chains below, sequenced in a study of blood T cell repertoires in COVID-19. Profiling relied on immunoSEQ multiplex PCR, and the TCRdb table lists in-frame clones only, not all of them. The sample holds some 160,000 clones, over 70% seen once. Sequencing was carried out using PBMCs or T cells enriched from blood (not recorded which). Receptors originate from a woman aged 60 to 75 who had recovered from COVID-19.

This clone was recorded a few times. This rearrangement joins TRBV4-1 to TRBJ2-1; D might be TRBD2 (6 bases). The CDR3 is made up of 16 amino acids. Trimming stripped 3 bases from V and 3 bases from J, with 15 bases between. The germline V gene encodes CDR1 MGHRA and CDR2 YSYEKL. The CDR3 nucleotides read TGCGCCAGCAGCCATCCTCTACCGGGGGTCTACAATGAGCAGTTCTTC. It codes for CASSHPLPGVYNEQFF.

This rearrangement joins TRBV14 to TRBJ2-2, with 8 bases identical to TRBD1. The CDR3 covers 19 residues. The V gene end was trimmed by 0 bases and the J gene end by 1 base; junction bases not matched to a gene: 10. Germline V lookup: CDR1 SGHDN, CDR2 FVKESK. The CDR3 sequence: CASSQDQSWGQENTGELFF. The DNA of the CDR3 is TGTGCCAGCAGCCAAGATCAAAGTTGGGGACAGGAGAACACCGGGGAGCTGTTTTTT.

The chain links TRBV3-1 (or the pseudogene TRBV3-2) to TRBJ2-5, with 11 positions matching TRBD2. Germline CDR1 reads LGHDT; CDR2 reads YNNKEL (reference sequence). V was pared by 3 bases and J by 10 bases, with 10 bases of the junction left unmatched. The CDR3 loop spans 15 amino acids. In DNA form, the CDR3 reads TGTGCCAGCAGCCACCCTAGCGGGGGGACCCATGGCCAGTACTTC. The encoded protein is CASSHPSGGTHGQYF.

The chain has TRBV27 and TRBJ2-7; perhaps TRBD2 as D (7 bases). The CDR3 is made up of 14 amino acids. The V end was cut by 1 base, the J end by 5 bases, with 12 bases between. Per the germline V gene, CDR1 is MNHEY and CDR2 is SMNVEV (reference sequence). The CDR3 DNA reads TGTGCCAGCAGTTTATGGGCGGGGGCCCACGAGCAGTACTTC. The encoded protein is CASSLWAGAHEQYF.

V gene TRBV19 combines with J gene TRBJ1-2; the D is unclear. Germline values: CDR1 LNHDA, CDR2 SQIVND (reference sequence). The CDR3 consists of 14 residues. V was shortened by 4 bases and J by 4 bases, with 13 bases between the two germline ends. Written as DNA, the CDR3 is TGTGCCAGTAGTAGGGCCCCATTGTCCTATGGCTACACCTTC. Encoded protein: CASSRAPLSYGYTF.

The CDR3 loop is CASSDGGRGVSYNEQFF. The CDR3 DNA reads as TGCGCCAGCAGTGATGGGGGGCGGGGGGTGTCCTACAATGAGCAGTTCTTC. This chain links TRBV10-2 with TRBJ2-1; 8 bases line up with TRBD2. CDR1 and CDR2 from the germline V gene are WSHSY and SAAADI. CDR3 length: 17 residues. The junction had 8 bases not matched to a gene; V was cut back by 3 bases and J by 1 base.

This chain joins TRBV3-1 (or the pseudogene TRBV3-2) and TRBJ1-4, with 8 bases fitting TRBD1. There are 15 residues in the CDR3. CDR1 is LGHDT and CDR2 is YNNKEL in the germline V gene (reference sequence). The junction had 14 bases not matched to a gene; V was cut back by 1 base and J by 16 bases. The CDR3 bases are TGTGCCAGCAGCCAAGCCGGGACAGGAGATATATTAAGGTTTTTT. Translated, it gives CASSQAGTGDILRFF.

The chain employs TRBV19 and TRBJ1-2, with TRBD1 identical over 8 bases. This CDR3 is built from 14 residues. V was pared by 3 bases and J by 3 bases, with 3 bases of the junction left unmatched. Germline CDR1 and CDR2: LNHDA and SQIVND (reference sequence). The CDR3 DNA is TGTGCCAGTAGTATCCCAGGGGGCGACTATGGCTACACCTTC. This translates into CASSIPGGDYGYTF.

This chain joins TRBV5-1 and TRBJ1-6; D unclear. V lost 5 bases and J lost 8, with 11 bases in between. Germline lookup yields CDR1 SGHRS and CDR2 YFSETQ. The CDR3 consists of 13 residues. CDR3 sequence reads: CASRRGDDSPLHF. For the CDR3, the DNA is TGCGCCAGCAGACGGGGTGACGATTCACCCCTCCACTTT.

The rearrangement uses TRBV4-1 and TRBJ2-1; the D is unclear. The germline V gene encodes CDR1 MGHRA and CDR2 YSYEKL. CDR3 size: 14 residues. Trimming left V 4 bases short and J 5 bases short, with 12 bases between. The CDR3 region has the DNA TGCGCCAGCAGCCCTAGTAACCTAGACAATGAGCAGTTCTTC. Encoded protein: CASSPSNLDNEQFF.

CDR3 residues: CASSLSSRGDQYF. The CDR3 nucleotides are TGTGCCAGCAGCTTGTCGTCTCGGGGGGATCAGTACTTC. V usage is TRBV5-6 and J usage is TRBJ2-7, with TRBD2 identical over 7 bases. The V and J ends lost 1 base and 10 bases, in that order; junction bases with no gene match: 8. This CDR3 is 13 amino acids long. Germline V lookup: CDR1 SGHDT, CDR2 YYEEEE. The variable domain in full, completed from reference TRBV5-6 and TRBJ2-7, reads DAGVTQSPTHLIKTRGQQVTLRCSPKSGHDTVSWYQQALGQGPQFIFQYYEEEERQRGNFPDRFSGHQFPNYSSELNVNALLLGDSALYLCASSLSSRGDQYFGPGTRLTVT.

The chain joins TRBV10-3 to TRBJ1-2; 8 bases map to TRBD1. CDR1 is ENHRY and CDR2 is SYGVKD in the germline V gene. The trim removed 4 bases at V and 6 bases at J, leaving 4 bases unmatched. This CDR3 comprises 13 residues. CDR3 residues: CAISAGGRNGYTF. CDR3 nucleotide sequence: TGTGCCATCAGTGCAGGGGGCAGGAATGGCTACACCTTC.

CDR3 nucleotides: TGTGCCAGCAGCGTTACAGGGGGCTCTGGAAACACCATATATTTT. It specifies CASSVTGGSGNTIYF. The chain has TRBV7-8 and TRBJ1-3, with 8 bases fitting TRBD1. The CDR3 runs 15 residues. In germline, CDR1 is SGHVS, CDR2 FQNEAQ. Trimming took 5 bases from V and 0 from J; bases not matched to a gene: 3.

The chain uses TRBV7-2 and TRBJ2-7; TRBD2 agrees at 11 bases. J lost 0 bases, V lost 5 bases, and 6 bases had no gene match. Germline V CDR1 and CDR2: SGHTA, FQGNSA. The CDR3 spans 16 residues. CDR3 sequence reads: CASSPGTSGPSYEQYF. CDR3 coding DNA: TGTGCCAGCAGCCCTGGGACTAGCGGACCCTCCTACGAGCAGTACTTC.

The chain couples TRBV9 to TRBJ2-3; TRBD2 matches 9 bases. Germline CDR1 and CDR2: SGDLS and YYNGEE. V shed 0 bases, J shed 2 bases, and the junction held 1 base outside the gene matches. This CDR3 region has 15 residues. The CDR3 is CASSVGLADTDTQYF. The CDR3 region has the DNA TGTGCCAGCAGCGTAGGACTAGCGGACACAGATACGCAGTATTTT.

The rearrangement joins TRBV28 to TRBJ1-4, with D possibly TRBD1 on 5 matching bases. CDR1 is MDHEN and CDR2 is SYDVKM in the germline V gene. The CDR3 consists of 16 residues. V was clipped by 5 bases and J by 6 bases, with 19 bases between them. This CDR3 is CASSGGMTRWYEKLFF. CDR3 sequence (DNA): TGTGCCAGCAGTGGGGGGATGACCCGGTGGTATGAAAAACTGTTTTTT.

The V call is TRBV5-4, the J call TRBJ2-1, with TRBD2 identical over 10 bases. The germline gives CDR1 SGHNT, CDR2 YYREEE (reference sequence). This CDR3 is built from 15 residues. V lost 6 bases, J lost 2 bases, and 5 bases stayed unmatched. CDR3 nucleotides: TGTGCCAGCAAGCGGGGGGGCATCACCTACAATGAGCAGTTCTTC. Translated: CASKRGGITYNEQFF.

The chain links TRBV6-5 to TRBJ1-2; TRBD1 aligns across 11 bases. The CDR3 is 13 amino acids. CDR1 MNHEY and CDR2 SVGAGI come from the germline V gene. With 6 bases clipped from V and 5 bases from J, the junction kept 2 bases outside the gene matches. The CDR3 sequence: CASRGQGVYGYTF. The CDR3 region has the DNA TGTGCCAGCAGGGGACAGGGGGTATATGGCTACACCTTC.